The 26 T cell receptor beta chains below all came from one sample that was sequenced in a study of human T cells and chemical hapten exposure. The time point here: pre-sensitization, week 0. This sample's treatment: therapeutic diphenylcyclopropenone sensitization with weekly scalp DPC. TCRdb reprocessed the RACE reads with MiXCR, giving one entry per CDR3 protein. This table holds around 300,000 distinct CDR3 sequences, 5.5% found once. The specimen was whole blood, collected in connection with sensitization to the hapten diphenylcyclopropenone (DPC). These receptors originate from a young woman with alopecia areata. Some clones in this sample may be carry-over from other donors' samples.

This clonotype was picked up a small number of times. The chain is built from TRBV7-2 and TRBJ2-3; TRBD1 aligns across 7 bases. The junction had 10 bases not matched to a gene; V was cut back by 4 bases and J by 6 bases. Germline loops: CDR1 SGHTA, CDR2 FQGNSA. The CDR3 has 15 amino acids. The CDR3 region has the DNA TGTGCCAGCAGCTACCAACAGGGGCTGGGGGATACGCAGTATTTT. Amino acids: CASSYQQGLGDTQYF.

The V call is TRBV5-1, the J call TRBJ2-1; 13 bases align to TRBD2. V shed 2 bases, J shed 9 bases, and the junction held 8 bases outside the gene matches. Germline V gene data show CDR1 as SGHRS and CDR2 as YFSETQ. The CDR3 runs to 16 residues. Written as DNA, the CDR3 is TGCGCCAGCAGCTTCATTGGGACTAGCGGGGTCGGTGAGCAGTTCTTC. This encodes CASSFIGTSGVGEQFF.

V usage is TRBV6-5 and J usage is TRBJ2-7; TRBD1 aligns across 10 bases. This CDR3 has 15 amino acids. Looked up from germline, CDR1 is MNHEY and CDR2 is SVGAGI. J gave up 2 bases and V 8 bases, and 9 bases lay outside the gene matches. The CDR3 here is CASRLRGTGAYEQYF. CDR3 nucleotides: TGTGCCAGCCGACTTCGTGGGACAGGGGCCTACGAGCAGTACTTC.

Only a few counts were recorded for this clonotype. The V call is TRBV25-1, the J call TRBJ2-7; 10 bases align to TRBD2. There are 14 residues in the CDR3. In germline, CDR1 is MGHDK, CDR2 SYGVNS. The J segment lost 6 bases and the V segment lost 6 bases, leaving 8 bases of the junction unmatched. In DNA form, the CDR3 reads TGTGCCAGCAGCACAGCGGGGGGGCCCGTCGAGCAGTACTTC. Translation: CASSTAGGPVEQYF.

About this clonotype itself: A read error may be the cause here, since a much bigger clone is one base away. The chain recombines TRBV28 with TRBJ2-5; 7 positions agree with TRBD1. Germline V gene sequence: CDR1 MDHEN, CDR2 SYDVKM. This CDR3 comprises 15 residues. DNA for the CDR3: TGTGCCAGCACGCACCTACAGGGGTGGGAAGAGACCCGGTACTTC. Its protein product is CASTHLQGWEETRYF.

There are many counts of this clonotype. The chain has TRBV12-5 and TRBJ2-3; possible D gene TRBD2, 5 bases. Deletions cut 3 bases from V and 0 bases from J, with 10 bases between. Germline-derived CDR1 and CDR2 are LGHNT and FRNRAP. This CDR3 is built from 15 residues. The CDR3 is CASGFSSFSTDTQYF. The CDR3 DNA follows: TGTGCTAGTGGTTTTTCTAGCTTCAGCACAGATACGCAGTATTTT.

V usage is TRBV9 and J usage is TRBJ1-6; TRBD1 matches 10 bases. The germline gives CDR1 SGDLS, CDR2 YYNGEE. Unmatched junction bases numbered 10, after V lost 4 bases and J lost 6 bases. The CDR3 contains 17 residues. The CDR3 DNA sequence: TGTGCCAGCAGCTCGAAGGCTGGGACAGGGGTTAATTCACCCCTCCACTTT. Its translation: CASSSKAGTGVNSPLHF.

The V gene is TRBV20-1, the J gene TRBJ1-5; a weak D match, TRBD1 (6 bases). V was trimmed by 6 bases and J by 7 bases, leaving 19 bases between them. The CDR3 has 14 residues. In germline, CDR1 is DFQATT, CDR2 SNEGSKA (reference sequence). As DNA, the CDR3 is TGCAGTGCGCCATCCGGGTCCAGGGGCCAGCCCCAGCATTTT. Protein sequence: CSAPSGSRGQPQHF.

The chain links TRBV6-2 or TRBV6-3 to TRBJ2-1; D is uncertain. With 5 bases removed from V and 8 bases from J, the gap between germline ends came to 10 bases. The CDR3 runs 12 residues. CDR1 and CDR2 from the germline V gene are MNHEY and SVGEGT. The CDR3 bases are TGTGCCAGCAGTCCAGTAGCACATGAGCAGTTCTTC. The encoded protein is CASSPVAHEQFF.

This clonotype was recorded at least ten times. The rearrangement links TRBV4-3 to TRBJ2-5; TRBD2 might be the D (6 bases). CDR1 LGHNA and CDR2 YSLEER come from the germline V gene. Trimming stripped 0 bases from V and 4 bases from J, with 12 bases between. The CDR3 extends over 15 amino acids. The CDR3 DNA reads TGCGCCAGCAGCCAAGATCGGGGTAGCGGAGAGACCCAGTACTTC. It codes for CASSQDRGSGETQYF.

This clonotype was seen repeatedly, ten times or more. The CDR3 loop reads CASSSTSGGPSSQYF. Here the CDR3 DNA reads TGCGCCAGCAGCTCCACTAGCGGGGGGCCTTCTTCGCAGTATTTT. V usage is TRBV5-1 and J usage is TRBJ2-3, with 12 positions matching TRBD2. Germline CDR1 and CDR2: SGHRS and YFSETQ. With 3 bases clipped from V and 10 bases from J, the junction kept 9 bases outside the gene matches. There are 15 residues in the CDR3. Supplemented by reference TRBV5-1 and TRBJ2-3, the full variable domain reads KAGVTQTPRYLIKTRGQQVTLSCSPISGHRSVSWYQQTPGQGLQFLFEYFSETQRNKGNFPGRFSGRQFSNSRSEMNVSTLELGDSALYLCASSSTSGGPSSQYFGPGTRLTVL.

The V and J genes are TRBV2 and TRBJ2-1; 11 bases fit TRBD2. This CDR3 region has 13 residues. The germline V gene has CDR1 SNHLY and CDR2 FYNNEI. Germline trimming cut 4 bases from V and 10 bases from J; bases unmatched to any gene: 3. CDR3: CASSARLAGEQFF. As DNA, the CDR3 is TGTGCCAGCAGTGCTCGACTAGCGGGGGAGCAGTTCTTC.

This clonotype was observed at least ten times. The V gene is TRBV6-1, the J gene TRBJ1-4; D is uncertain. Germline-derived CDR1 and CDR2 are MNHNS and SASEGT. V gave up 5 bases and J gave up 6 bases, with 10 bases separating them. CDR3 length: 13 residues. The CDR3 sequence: CASSPRRYEKLFF. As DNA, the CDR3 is TGTGCCAGCAGTCCCCGTCGCTATGAAAAACTGTTTTTT.

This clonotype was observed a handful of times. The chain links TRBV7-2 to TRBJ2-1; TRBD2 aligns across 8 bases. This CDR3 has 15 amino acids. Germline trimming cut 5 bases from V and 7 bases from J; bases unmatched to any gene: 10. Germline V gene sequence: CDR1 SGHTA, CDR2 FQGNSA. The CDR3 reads CASSPPGLASNEQFF. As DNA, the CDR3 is TGTGCCAGCAGCCCGCCCGGACTAGCTTCGAATGAGCAGTTCTTC.

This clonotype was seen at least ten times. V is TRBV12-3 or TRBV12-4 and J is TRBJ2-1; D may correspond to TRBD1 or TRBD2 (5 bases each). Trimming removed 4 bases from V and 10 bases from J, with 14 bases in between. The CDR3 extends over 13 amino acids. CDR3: CASSSQGRMEQFF. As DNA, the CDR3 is TGTGCCAGCAGTTCGCAGGGACGCATGGAGCAGTTCTTC.

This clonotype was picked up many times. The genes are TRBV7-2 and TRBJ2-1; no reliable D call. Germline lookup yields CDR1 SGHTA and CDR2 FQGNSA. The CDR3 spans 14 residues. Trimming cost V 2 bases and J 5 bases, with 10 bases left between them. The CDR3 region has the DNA TGTGCCAGCAGCTTATCCAGTCTGAACAATGAGCAGTTCTTC. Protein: CASSLSSLNNEQFF.

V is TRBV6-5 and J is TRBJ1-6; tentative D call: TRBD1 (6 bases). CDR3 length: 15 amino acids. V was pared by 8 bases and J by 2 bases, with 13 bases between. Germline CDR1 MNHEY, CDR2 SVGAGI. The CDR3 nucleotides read TGTGCCAGCGCCGACAGGTTTCCCTATAATTCACCCCTCCACTTT. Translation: CASADRFPYNSPLHF.

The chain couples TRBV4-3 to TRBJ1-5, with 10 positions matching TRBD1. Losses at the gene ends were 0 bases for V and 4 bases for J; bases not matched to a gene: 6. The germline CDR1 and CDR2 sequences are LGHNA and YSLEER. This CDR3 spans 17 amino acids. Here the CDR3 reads CASSQDWDRGRNQPQHF. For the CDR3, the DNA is TGCGCCAGCAGCCAAGATTGGGACAGGGGTCGAAATCAGCCCCAGCATTTT.

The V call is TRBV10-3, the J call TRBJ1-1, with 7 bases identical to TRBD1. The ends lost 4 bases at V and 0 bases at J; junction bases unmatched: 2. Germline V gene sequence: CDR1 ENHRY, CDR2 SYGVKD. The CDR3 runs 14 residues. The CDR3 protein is CAISGQGLNTEAFF. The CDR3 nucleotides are TGTGCCATCAGTGGACAGGGCCTGAACACTGAAGCTTTCTTT.

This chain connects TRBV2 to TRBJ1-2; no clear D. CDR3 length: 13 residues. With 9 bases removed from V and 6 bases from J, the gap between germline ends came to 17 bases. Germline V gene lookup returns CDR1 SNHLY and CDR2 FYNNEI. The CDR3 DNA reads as TGTGCCAGTGCAACGAGGAGGGAAGATGGCTACACCTTC. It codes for CASATRREDGYTF.

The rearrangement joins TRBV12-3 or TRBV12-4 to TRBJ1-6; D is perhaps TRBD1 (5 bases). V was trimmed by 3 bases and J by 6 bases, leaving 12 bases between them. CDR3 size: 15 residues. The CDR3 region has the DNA TGTGCCAGCAGTTTTTCCGGGACGTCTAATTCACCCCTCCACTTT. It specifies CASSFSGTSNSPLHF.

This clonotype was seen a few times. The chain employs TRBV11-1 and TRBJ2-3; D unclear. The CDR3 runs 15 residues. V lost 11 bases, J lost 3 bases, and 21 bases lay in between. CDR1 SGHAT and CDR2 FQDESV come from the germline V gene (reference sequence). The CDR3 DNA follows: TGTGCCTTCGCCTCCTCCGGGCGGAAAACAGATACGCAGTATTTT. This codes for CAFASSGRKTDTQYF.

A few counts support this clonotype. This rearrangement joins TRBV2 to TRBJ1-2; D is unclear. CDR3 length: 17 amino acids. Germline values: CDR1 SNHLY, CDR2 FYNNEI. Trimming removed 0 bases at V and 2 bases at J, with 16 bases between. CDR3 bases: TGTGCCAGCAGTGAAGCGAACCCTAGTGCGGGAAACTATGGCTACACCTTC. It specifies CASSEANPSAGNYGYTF.

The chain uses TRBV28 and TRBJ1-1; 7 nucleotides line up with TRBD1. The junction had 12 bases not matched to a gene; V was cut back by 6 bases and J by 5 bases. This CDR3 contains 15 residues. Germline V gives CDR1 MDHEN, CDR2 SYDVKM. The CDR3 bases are TGTGCCAGCAGCTTTGTACAGGGGCTCGGGACTGAAGCTTTCTTT. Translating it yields CASSFVQGLGTEAFF. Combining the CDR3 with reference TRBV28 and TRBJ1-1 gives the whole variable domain DVKVTQSSRYLVKRTGEKVFLECVQDMDHENMFWYRQDPGLGLRLIYFSYDVKMKEKGDIPEGYSVSREKKERFSLILESASTNQTSMYLCASSFVQGLGTEAFFGQGTRLTVV.

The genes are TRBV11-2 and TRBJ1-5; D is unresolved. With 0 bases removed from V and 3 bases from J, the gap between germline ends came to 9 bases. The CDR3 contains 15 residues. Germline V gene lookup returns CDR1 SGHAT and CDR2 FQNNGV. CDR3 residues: CASSLDLSVNQPQHF. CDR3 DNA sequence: TGTGCCAGCAGCTTAGATCTTAGCGTCAATCAGCCCCAGCATTTT.

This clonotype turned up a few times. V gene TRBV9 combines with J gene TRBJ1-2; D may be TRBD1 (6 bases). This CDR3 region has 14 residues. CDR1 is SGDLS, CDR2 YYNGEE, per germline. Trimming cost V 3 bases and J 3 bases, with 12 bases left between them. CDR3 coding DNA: TGTGCCAGCAGCGCCCCCGGACAGCACTATGGCTACACCTTC. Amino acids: CASSAPGQHYGYTF.